Each of the 16 T cell receptor beta chains below was sequenced from the same sample in a study of T-cell memory formation after mild COVID-19. TCRdb used MiXCR to reprocess the 5' RACE reads, holding one entry per CDR3 protein. This table holds 45,000 to 55,000 distinct CDR3 sequences, over 6.5% found once. The specimen was PBMCs or a T cell subset sorted from them (not recorded which). The receptor source for this set is a man aged 18 to 30 who had mild COVID-19 (a few samples of this study predate the infection). Cell type and time point are not known.

This clonotype was observed many times. The rearrangement joins TRBV5-1 to TRBJ2-5, with 9 bases matching TRBD2. CDR1 is SGHRS and CDR2 is YFSETQ in the germline V gene. With V trimmed by 2 bases and J by 5 bases, 7 bases remained unmatched. This CDR3 has 15 amino acids. The CDR3 spells CASSFVAGERETQYF. Here the CDR3 DNA reads TGCGCCAGCAGCTTCGTAGCGGGGGAGAGGGAGACCCAGTACTTC.

This clonotype was seen a few times. The chain uses TRBV5-1 and TRBJ2-1; D may correspond to TRBD1 or TRBD2 (5 bases each). This CDR3 has 14 residues. Trimming pared 4 bases from V and 5 bases from J, leaving 13 bases between. Looked up from germline, CDR1 is SGHRS and CDR2 is YFSETQ. For the CDR3, the DNA is TGCGCCAGCAGCCGGGACCAATGGAACAATGAGCAGTTCTTC. This translates into CASSRDQWNNEQFF. The full variable domain, in which reference TRBV5-1 and TRBJ2-1 provide the parts outside the CDR3, is KAGVTQTPRYLIKTRGQQVTLSCSPISGHRSVSWYQQTPGQGLQFLFEYFSETQRNKGNFPGRFSGRQFSNSRSEMNVSTLELGDSALYLCASSRDQWNNEQFFGPGTRLTVL.

This chain connects TRBV6-6 to TRBJ2-5, with 9 positions matching TRBD2. J gave up 2 bases and V 5 bases, and 9 bases lay outside the gene matches. Germline V gene data show CDR1 as MNHNY and CDR2 as SVGAGI (reference sequence). This CDR3 is built from 16 residues. CDR3 residues: CASSRTASGTQETQYF. DNA of the CDR3: TGTGCCAGCAGTCGAACTGCTAGCGGGACACAAGAGACCCAGTACTTC.

The chain links TRBV9 to TRBJ2-7, with TRBD1 matching over 9 bases. The CDR3 has 15 residues. Trimming at V came to 0 bases and at J to 4 bases, leaving 5 bases not matched to a gene. From germline, CDR1 is SGDLS and CDR2 YYNGEE. CDR3 nucleotides: TGTGCCAGCAGCGTAGGTGTGACAGGGGGTTACGAGCAGTACTTC. It yields the protein CASSVGVTGGYEQYF.

In its sample, this clonotype was seen many times. The rearrangement links TRBV6-5 to TRBJ2-1, with 9 bases that match TRBD1. The junction had 5 bases not matched to a gene; V was cut back by 6 bases and J by 8 bases. The CDR3 consists of 13 residues. Germline V lookup: CDR1 MNHEY, CDR2 SVGAGI. CDR3: CASRRTGGDEQFF. DNA for the CDR3: TGTGCCAGCAGGAGAACAGGGGGCGATGAGCAGTTCTTC.

This clonotype was seen many times. The chain is built from TRBV7-9 and TRBJ2-3, with D unclear. V was clipped by 5 bases and J by 0 bases, with 9 bases between them. Germline CDR1 SEHNR, CDR2 FQNEAQ (reference sequence). The CDR3 is 14 amino acids. CDR3 loop: CASSPGLSTDTQYF. CDR3 nucleotide sequence: TGTGCCAGCAGCCCGGGCCTGAGCACAGATACGCAGTATTTT.

This clonotype turned up a few times. This chain uses TRBV6-5 with TRBJ2-7; no firm D call. From germline, CDR1 is MNHEY and CDR2 SVGAGI. This CDR3 is 11 amino acids long. V was pared by 7 bases and J by 7 bases, with 11 bases between. The CDR3 loop is CASTSAGEQYF. Here the CDR3 DNA reads TGTGCCAGCACCTCGGCCGGGGAGCAGTACTTC.

The gene calls are TRBV7-2 and TRBJ1-6; 8 nucleotides align to TRBD1. This CDR3 comprises 13 residues. Germline V gene sequence: CDR1 SGHTA, CDR2 FQGNSA. V lost 7 bases and J lost 10; bases outside the gene matches: 6. This CDR3 reads CASNGDRRSPLHF. In DNA form, the CDR3 reads TGTGCCAGCAACGGGGACAGGCGGTCACCCCTCCACTTT.

This sequence joins TRBV10-3 and TRBJ1-1; D remains unclear. The germline V gene encodes CDR1 ENHRY and CDR2 SYGVKD. Trimming stripped 7 bases from V and 5 bases from J, with 8 bases between. The CDR3 contains 11 residues. Here the CDR3 reads CAIKGLTEAFF. The DNA of the CDR3 is TGTGCCATCAAGGGCCTAACTGAAGCTTTCTTT.

Many counts were recorded for this clonotype. This chain connects TRBV7-2 to TRBJ2-5; a possible D gene is TRBD1 (5 bases). This CDR3 contains 15 residues. V lost 5 bases and J 9 bases, leaving 22 bases between the germline ends. Germline V gene lookup returns CDR1 SGHTA and CDR2 FQGNSA. The CDR3 spells CASSLNLPATGAQYF. CDR3 coding DNA: TGTGCCAGCAGCCTCAACCTGCCGGCAACAGGAGCCCAGTACTTC.

This clonotype has just a few counts. The chain recombines TRBV6-2 or TRBV6-3 with TRBJ1-1; D uncertain. Trimming stripped 5 bases from V and 0 bases from J, with 13 bases between. This CDR3 has 15 amino acids. The germline V gene encodes CDR1 MNHEY and CDR2 SVGEGT. The chain's CDR3 is CASSRKGILNTEAFF. The CDR3 coding sequence is TGTGCCAGCAGTCGTAAAGGGATACTGAACACTGAAGCTTTCTTT.

This clonotype was detected a few times. The chain employs TRBV20-1 and TRBJ2-7, with 8 bases fitting TRBD2. The CDR3 sequence is 15 residues long. Germline V gene lookup returns CDR1 DFQATT and CDR2 SNEGSKA (reference sequence). V lost 6 bases and J lost 5; bases outside the gene matches: 15. The DNA for the CDR3 is TGCAGTGCCACCGATCCCCAGCGGGGGAGTCACGAGCAGTACGTC. Protein sequence: CSATDPQRGSHEQYV.

This clonotype has just a few counts. The rearrangement joins TRBV28 to TRBJ2-2; 9 bases match TRBD1. J was trimmed by 6 bases and V by 6 bases; bases with no gene match: 11. CDR3 length equals 16 residues. CDR1 is MDHEN and CDR2 is SYDVKM in the germline V gene. CDR3 DNA sequence: TGTGCCAGCAGACATTCGGGACAGGGTAACGCCGGGGAGCTGTTTTTT. Protein: CASRHSGQGNAGELFF.

This clonotype has more than one count but fewer than ten. The V call is TRBV5-3, the J call TRBJ2-7; D call uncertain. TRBV5-3 is known as an ORF, though its function is uncertain. Trimming took 4 bases from V and 0 from J, leaving 5 bases between them. CDR3 size: 12 residues. CDR3 DNA: TGTGCCAGAAGCCTTCACTCCTACGAGCAGTACGTC. It yields the protein CARSLHSYEQYV.

CDR3 bases: TGTGCCAGCAGCTGGGGGGACAGGGGGGCCCCTGGGCCCCAGCATTTT. It codes for CASSWGDRGAPGPQHF. This sequence joins TRBV6-2 or TRBV6-3 and TRBJ1-5; 11 bases align to TRBD1. The CDR3 has 16 amino acids. J was trimmed by 9 bases and V by 6 bases; bases with no gene match: 13. Germline values: CDR1 MNHEY, CDR2 SVGEGT.

This clonotype showed up just a few times. The chain combines TRBV11-2 with TRBJ1-1; no clear D gene. The germline CDR1 and CDR2 sequences are SGHAT and FQNNGV. The V end lost 7 bases, the J end lost 4 bases, and 16 bases lay between the germline ends. The length of the CDR3 is 14 residues. For the CDR3, the DNA is TGTGCCAGCAAACTTCGTCCGGTAAGCACTGAAGCTTTCTTT. Translating gives CASKLRPVSTEAFF.